These 23 T cell receptor beta chains came from one sample sequenced in a study of CD8+CD57+ T cells in acquired aplastic anemia. Researchers used genomic DNA as the template to profile TCR beta VDJ and CDR3. TCRdb used MiXCR to reprocess the reads, holding one entry per CDR3 protein. In the table there are over 250,000 distinct CDR3 sequences, 56% of which are singletons. CD8+CD57+ cell expansion, shown by flow cytometry, had occurred in the patients selected for sequencing. The sequenced sample consisted of sorted CD4+, CD8+, or CD8+CD57+ T cells (not recorded which) from PBMCs. The source of these receptors is a human donor with aplastic anemia.

This clonotype has a count of ten or more. The rearrangement uses TRBV27 and TRBJ2-7; 10 nucleotides line up with TRBD2. CDR1 and CDR2 from the germline V gene are MNHEY and SMNVEV (reference sequence). The CDR3 loop spans 13 amino acids. The trim removed 10 bases at V and 2 bases at J, leaving 5 bases unmatched. CDR3 sequence (DNA): TGTGCCACTAGCGGGAGTAAACCCTACGAGCAGTACTTC. Translating it yields CATSGSKPYEQYF.

The chain is built from TRBV6-5 and TRBJ2-7; maybe TRBD2 (5 bases). The CDR3 length is 13 residues. The V end lost 4 bases, the J end lost 3 bases, and 10 bases lay between the germline ends. In germline, CDR1 is MNHEY, CDR2 SVGAGI. This chain's CDR3 is CASSLGSLYEQYF. Here the CDR3 DNA reads TGTGCCAGCAGTTTAGGGAGCCTCTACGAGCAGTACTTC.

This clonotype was detected many times. The chain combines TRBV6-2 or TRBV6-3 with TRBJ1-5; TRBD1 matches at 7 bases. The CDR3 has 14 amino acids. From germline, CDR1 is MNHEY and CDR2 SVGEGT. J gave up 5 bases and V 4 bases, and 5 bases lay outside the gene matches. The CDR3 sequence is CASSSLTGYQPQHF. The CDR3 bases are TGTGCCAGCAGTTCTCTGACAGGGTATCAGCCCCAGCATTTT.

The chain employs TRBV12-3 or TRBV12-4 and TRBJ1-1, with 7 bases that match TRBD1. This CDR3 is 14 amino acids long. V was clipped by 3 bases and J by 6 bases; unmatched bases: 7. Written as DNA, the CDR3 is TGTGCCAGCAGTTTCGTCAGGGGGGGTGCTGAAGCTTTCTTT. Protein sequence: CASSFVRGGAEAFF.

This rearrangement joins TRBV15 to TRBJ1-2, with D perhaps matching TRBD1 (5 bases). V was trimmed by 3 bases and J by 2 bases, leaving 10 bases between them. Germline values: CDR1 LNHNV, CDR2 YYDKDF (reference sequence). This CDR3 spans 14 amino acids. For the CDR3, the DNA is TGTGCCACCAGCAGTGGGGGAGGGAACTATGGCTACACCTTC. Translated, it gives CATSSGGGNYGYTF.

This clonotype was counted ten times or more. The chain carries TRBV20-1 and TRBJ1-6; TRBD1 is a possible D gene (5 bases). V was cut by 2 bases and J by 8 bases, with 16 bases left in between. CDR1 is DFQATT and CDR2 is SNEGSKA in the germline V gene (reference sequence). The CDR3 sequence is 15 residues long. The CDR3 reads CSARLPGPNDSPLHF. The CDR3 DNA is TGCAGTGCTAGATTGCCGGGGCCAAACGATTCACCCCTCCACTTT.

V gene TRBV7-6 combines with J gene TRBJ2-7; maybe TRBD1 (6 bases). Germline V gene lookup returns CDR1 SGHVS and CDR2 FNYEAQ. CDR3 length: 15 amino acids. V lost 2 bases and J lost 2, with 13 bases in between. The CDR3, as DNA: TGTGCCAGCAGCTTAAGTCGGGACACTACCTACGAGCAGTACTTC. It encodes CASSLSRDTTYEQYF.

The V call is TRBV10-3, the J call TRBJ1-1; D call uncertain. V was trimmed by 2 bases and J by 12 bases, leaving 16 bases between them. The CDR3 runs 13 residues. Germline lookup yields CDR1 ENHRY and CDR2 SYGVKD. CDR3 in DNA: TGTGCCATCAGTGAGGGACGTTACGAGCAAACTTTCTTT. Translated, it gives CAISEGRYEQTFF.

This clonotype was detected a few times. The chain carries TRBV9 and TRBJ1-6, with 7 bases fitting TRBD1. The CDR3 has 15 residues. CDR1 is SGDLS and CDR2 is YYNGEE in the germline V gene. J gave up 10 bases and V 3 bases, and 10 bases lay outside the gene matches. Here the CDR3 reads CASSDRTGAESPLHF. Here the CDR3 DNA reads TGTGCCAGCAGCGACCGGACAGGTGCAGAGTCACCCCTCCACTTT.

This rearrangement joins TRBV20-1 to TRBJ1-6; the match to TRBD1 covers 9 bases. Germline values: CDR1 DFQATT, CDR2 SNEGSKA (reference sequence). J lost 13 bases, V lost 0 bases, and 13 bases had no gene match. The CDR3 length is 16 residues. This CDR3 is CSAREQTGGLPVPLHF. In nucleotides, the CDR3 is TGCAGTGCTAGAGAGCAGACAGGGGGACTGCCGGTTCCCCTCCACTTT.

This clonotype was seen many times. The rearrangement joins TRBV20-1 to TRBJ1-2, with no clear D. This CDR3 has 13 amino acids. V was clipped by 0 bases and J by 4 bases, with 9 bases between them. CDR1 DFQATT and CDR2 SNEGSKA come from the germline V gene (reference sequence). As DNA, the CDR3 is TGCAGTGCTAGAGATCCGGGATCCTATGGCTACACCTTC. As protein: CSARDPGSYGYTF.

The rearrangement links TRBV20-1 to TRBJ2-7; tentatively, D is TRBD2 (5 bases). The germline CDR1 and CDR2 sequences are DFQATT and SNEGSKA (reference sequence). The V gene lost 2 bases and the J gene lost 5 bases, with 13 bases spanning the gap. This CDR3 is 13 amino acids long. The CDR3 bases are TGCAGTGCTAGAAATGAGGGCATCAACGAGCAGTACTTC. Its translation is CSARNEGINEQYF.

The CDR3 DNA reads TGCAGCGTTGGGGCGGACGGCTCCTACGAGCAGTACTTC. The encoded protein is CSVGADGSYEQYF. V is TRBV29-1 and J is TRBJ2-7, with no clear D. CDR1 is SQVTM, CDR2 ANQGSEA, per germline. V was cut by 4 bases and J by 0 bases, with 10 bases left in between. The CDR3 contains 13 residues.

This clonotype was detected ten times or more. This rearrangement joins TRBV19 to TRBJ1-2; TRBD1 agrees at 8 bases. Germline V CDR1 and CDR2: LNHDA, SQIVND (reference sequence). Germline trimming cut 6 bases from V and 4 bases from J; bases unmatched to any gene: 7. The CDR3 runs to 14 residues. The CDR3 reads CASSADRGIYGYTF. Written as DNA, the CDR3 is TGTGCCAGTAGCGCAGACAGGGGAATCTATGGCTACACCTTC.

This clonotype appeared once. The chain couples TRBV20-1 to TRBJ2-1, with 9 bases identical to TRBD1. CDR1 and CDR2 (germline): DFQATT, SNEGSKA (reference sequence). V was clipped by 3 bases and J by 7 bases; unmatched bases: 10. The length of the CDR3 is 15 residues. CDR3 sequence reads: CSASGGDRGRNEQFF. The DNA of the CDR3 is TGCAGTGCTAGTGGAGGTGACAGGGGGAGGAATGAGCAGTTCTTC.

About this clonotype: The CDR3 ends on some other residue instead of the conserved phenylalanine or tryptophan, so this is likely a read error. The chain has TRBV10-3 and TRBJ2-7; 13 nucleotides match TRBD2. This CDR3 is built from 14 residues. In germline, CDR1 is ENHRY, CDR2 SYGVKD. V was clipped by 6 bases and J by 7 bases; unmatched bases: 6. CDR3 region: CAISGTSGTLEQYL. CDR3 in DNA: TGTGCCATCAGCGGGACTAGCGGGACGCTGGAGCAGTACCTC.

This clonotype was seen a handful of times. V gene TRBV7-2 combines with J gene TRBJ1-6; D possibly corresponds to TRBD1 (5 bases). The CDR3 runs 17 residues. Germline assignment: CDR1 SGHTA and CDR2 FQGNSA. With 4 bases removed from V and 5 bases from J, the gap between germline ends came to 18 bases. The CDR3 DNA sequence: TGTGCCAGCAGCTCTGAGAACCTGGGACGGAATAATTCACCCCTCCACTTT. It translates to CASSSENLGRNNSPLHF.

This sequence joins TRBV5-6 and TRBJ1-2; TRBD1 matches 12 bases. Germline V CDR1 and CDR2: SGHDT, YYEEEE. CDR3 size: 14 residues. With V trimmed by 6 bases and J by 7 bases, 7 bases remained unmatched. The CDR3 nucleotides are TGTGCCAGCATCCAGGGACAGGGGGCAAGTGGCTACACCTTC. It is translated as CASIQGQGASGYTF.

This clonotype was counted at least ten times. The V call is TRBV6-4, the J call TRBJ2-2; a weak D match, TRBD2 (5 bases). This CDR3 contains 13 residues. Germline V gene sequence: CDR1 MRHNA, CDR2 SNTAGT. The V end lost 3 bases, the J end lost 8 bases, and 10 bases lay between the germline ends. As DNA, the CDR3 is TGTGCCAGCAGTGATCTTACTAGAGGGGAGCTGTTTTTT. It yields the protein CASSDLTRGELFF.

The chain uses TRBV11-3 and TRBJ2-7; 8 nucleotides agree with TRBD2. With 6 bases clipped from V and 2 bases from J, the junction kept 9 bases outside the gene matches. The CDR3 length is 15 residues. CDR1 and CDR2 (germline): SGHNT, YENEEA. The CDR3 nucleotides are TGTGCCAGCAGTTTATCCGGAGCGGGGGCCTACGAGCAGTACTTC. Translated: CASSLSGAGAYEQYF.

The chain carries TRBV13 and TRBJ2-7, with D tentatively TRBD2 (6 bases). The germline V gene has CDR1 PRHDT and CDR2 FYEKMQ (reference sequence). The CDR3 is 18 residues long. V lost 5 bases and J 1 base, leaving 24 bases between the germline ends. CDR3 nucleotide sequence: TGTGCCAGCAGCCCCCCGAAGGGCGGGGCTACCAGTTCCTACGAGCAGTACTTC. It yields the protein CASSPPKGGATSSYEQYF.

The chain carries TRBV7-9 and TRBJ2-1; tentatively, D is TRBD2 (6 bases). CDR3 length: 14 residues. Deletions cut 10 bases from V and 6 bases from J, with 19 bases between. Germline lookup yields CDR1 SEHNR and CDR2 FQNEAQ (reference sequence). The CDR3 bases are TGTGCCACCCAGCGGTGGAGGGGAGTCAATGAGCAGTTCTTC. This encodes CATQRWRGVNEQFF. The variable domain in full, with the rest retrieved from reference TRBV7-9 and TRBJ2-1, is DTGVSQNPRHKITKRGQNVTFRCDPISEHNRLYWYRQTLGQGPEFLTYFQNEAQLEKSRLLSDRFSAERPKGSFSTLEIQRTEQGDSAMYLCATQRWRGVNEQFFGPGTRLTVL.

This clonotype was counted many times. V is TRBV19 and J is TRBJ1-4; D gene unclear. V gave up 7 bases and J gave up 4 bases, with 13 bases separating them. There are 14 residues in the CDR3. Germline CDR1 is LNHDA and CDR2 is SQIVND (reference sequence). The CDR3 nucleotides read TGTGCCAGTAAAAGCAATGCTATTAATGAAAAACTGTTTTTT. This sequence encodes CASKSNAINEKLFF.